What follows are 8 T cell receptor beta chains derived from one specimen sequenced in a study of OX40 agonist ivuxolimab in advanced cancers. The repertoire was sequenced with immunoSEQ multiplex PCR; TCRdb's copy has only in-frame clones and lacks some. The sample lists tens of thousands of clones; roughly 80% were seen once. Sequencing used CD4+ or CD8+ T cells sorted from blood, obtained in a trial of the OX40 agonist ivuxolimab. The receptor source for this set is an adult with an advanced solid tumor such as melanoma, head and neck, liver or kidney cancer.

The CDR3 sequence is CASSLIQGEQPQHF. CDR3 sequence (DNA): TGTGCCAGCAGCTTGATCCAGGGCGAGCAGCCCCAGCATTTT. This chain connects TRBV5-8 to TRBJ1-5; TRBD1 might be the D (5 bases). Trimming removed 1 base at V and 7 bases at J, with 12 bases between. The CDR3 runs to 14 residues. Germline V gene sequence: CDR1 SGHTS, CDR2 YDEGEE.

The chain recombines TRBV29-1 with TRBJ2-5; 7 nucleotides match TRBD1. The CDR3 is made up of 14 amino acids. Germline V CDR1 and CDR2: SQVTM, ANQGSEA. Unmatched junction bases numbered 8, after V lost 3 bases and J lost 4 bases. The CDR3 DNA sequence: TGCAGCGTTGATGCCAGAGGGGGCGGAGAGACCCAGTACTTC. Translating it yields CSVDARGGGETQYF.

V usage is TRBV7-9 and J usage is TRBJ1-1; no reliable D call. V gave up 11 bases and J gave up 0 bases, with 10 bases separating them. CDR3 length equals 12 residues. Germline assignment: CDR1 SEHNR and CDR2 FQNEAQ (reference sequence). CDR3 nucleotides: TGTGCCGCCGGCTCGATGAACACTGAAGCTTTCTTT. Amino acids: CAAGSMNTEAFF.

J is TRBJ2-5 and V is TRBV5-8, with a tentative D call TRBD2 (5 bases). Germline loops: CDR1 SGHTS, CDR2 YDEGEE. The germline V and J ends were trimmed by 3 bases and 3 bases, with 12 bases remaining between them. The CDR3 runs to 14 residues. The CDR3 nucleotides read TGTGCCAGCAGCTCTAACCCGGGGAAAGAGACCCAGTACTTC. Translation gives CASSSNPGKETQYF.

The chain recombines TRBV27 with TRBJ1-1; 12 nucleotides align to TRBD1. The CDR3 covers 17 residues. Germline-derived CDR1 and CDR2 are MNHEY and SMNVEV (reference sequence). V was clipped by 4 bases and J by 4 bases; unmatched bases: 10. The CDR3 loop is CASSYGTGGEGGTEAFF. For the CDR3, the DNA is TGTGCCAGCAGTTATGGGACAGGGGGCGAGGGGGGCACTGAAGCTTTCTTT.

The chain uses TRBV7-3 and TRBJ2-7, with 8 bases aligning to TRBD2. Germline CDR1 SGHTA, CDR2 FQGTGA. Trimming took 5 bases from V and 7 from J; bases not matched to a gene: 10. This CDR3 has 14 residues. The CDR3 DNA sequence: TGTGCCAGCAGCCAATCGGGAGTAGCGGGAGAGCAGTACTTC. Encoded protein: CASSQSGVAGEQYF.

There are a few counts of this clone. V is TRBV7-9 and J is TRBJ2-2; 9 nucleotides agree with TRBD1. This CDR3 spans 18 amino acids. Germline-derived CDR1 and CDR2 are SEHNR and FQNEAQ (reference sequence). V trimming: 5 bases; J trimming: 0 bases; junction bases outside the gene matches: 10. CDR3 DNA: TGTGCCAGCAGCCCAGGAAACAGGGGGCGCGCGAACACCGGGGAGCTGTTTTTT. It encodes CASSPGNRGRANTGELFF.

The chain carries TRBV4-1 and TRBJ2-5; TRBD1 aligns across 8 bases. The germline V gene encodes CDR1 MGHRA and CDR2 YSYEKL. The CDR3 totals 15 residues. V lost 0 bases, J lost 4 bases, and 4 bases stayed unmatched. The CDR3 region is CASSQDQGAGETQYF. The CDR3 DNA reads TGCGCCAGCAGCCAAGATCAGGGGGCGGGAGAGACCCAGTACTTC.